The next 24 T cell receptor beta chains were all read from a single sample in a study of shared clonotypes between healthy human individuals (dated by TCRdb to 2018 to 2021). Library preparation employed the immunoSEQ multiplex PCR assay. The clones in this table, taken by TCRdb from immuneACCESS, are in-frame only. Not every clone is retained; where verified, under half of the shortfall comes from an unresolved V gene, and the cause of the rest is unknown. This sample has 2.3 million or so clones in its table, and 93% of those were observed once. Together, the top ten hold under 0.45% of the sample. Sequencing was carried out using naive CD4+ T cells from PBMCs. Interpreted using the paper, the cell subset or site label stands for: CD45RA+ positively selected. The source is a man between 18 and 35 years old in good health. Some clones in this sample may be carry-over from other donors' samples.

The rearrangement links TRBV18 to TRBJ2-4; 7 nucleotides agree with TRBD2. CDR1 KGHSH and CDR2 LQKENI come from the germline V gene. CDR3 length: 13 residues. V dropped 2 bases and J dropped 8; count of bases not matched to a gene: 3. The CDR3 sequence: CASSPSAGDIQYF. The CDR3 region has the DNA TGTGCCAGCTCACCATCGGCGGGAGACATTCAGTACTTC. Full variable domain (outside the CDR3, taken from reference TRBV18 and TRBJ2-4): NAGVMQNPRHLVRRRGQEARLRCSPMKGHSHVYWYRQLPEEGLKFMVYLQKENIIDESGMPKERFSAEFPKEGPSILRIQQVVRGDSAAYFCASSPSAGDIQYFGAGTRLSVL.

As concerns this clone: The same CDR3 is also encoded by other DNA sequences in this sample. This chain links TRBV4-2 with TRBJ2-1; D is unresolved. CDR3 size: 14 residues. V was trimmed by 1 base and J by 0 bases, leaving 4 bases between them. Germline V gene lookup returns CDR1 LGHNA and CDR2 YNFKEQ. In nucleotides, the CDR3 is TGTGCCAGCAGCCAAGGTGGCTCCTACAATGAGCAGTTCTTC. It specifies CASSQGGSYNEQFF.

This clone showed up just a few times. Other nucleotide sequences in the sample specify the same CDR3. The CDR3 DNA sequence: TGCGCCAGCAGCCAGGGACTAGCGGGAGAAGAGACCCAGTACTTC. Its protein is CASSQGLAGEETQYF. The V gene is TRBV4-1, the J gene TRBJ2-5; 14 bases are shared with TRBD2. The CDR3 consists of 15 residues. Germline assignment: CDR1 MGHRA and CDR2 YSYEKL. With V trimmed by 3 bases and J by 3 bases, 0 bases remained unmatched.

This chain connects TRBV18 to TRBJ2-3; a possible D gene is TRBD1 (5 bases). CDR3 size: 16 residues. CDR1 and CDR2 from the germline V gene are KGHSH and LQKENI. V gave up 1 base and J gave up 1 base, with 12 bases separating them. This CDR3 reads CASSPRRARGTDTQYF. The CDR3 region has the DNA TGTGCCAGCTCACCACGCAGGGCGCGAGGCACAGATACGCAGTATTTT. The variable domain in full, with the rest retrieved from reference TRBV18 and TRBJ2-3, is NAGVMQNPRHLVRRRGQEARLRCSPMKGHSHVYWYRQLPEEGLKFMVYLQKENIIDESGMPKERFSAEFPKEGPSILRIQQVVRGDSAAYFCASSPRRARGTDTQYFGPGTRLTVL.

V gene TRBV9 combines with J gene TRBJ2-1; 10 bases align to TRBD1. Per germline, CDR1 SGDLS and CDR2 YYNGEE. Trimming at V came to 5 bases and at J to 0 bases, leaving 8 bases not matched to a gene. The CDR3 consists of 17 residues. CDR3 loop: CASRTGTGASSYNEQFF. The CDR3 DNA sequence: TGTGCCAGCAGGACGGGGACAGGGGCGAGCTCCTACAATGAGCAGTTCTTC.

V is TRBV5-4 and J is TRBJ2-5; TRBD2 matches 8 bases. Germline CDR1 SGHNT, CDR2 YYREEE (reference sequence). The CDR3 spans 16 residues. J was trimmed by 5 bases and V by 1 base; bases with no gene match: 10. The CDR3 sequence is CASSLRGGAGWETQYF. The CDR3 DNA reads TGTGCCAGCAGCTTGCGGGGGGGCGCAGGTTGGGAGACCCAGTACTTC.

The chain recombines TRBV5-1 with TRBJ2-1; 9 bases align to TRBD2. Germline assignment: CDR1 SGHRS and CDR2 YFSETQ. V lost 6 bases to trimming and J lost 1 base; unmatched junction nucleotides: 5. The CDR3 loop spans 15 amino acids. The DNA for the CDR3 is TGCGCCAGCAAGGGACTAGCCGGGTCCTACAATGAGCAGTTCTTC. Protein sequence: CASKGLAGSYNEQFF. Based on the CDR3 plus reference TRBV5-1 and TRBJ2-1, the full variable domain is KAGVTQTPRYLIKTRGQQVTLSCSPISGHRSVSWYQQTPGQGLQFLFEYFSETQRNKGNFPGRFSGRQFSNSRSEMNVSTLELGDSALYLCASKGLAGSYNEQFFGPGTRLTVL.

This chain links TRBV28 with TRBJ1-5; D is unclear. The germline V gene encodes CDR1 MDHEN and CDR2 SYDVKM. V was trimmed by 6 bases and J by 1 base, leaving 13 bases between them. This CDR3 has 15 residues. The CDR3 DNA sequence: TGTGCCAGCAGACTTGGAGGTGACAGCAATCAGCCCCAGCATTTT. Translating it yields CASRLGGDSNQPQHF.

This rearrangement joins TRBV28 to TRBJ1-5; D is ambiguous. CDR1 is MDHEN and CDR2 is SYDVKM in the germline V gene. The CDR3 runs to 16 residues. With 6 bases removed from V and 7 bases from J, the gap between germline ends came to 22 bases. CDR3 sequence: CASSSGGRASRQPQHF. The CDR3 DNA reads TGTGCCAGCAGCTCGGGAGGGAGGGCATCCCGCCAGCCCCAGCATTTT.

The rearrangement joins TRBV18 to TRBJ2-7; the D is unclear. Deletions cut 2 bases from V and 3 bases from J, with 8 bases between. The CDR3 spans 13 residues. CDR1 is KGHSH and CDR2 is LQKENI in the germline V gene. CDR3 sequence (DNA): TGTGCCAGCTCACCAGACATGAACTACGAGCAGTACTTC. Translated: CASSPDMNYEQYF. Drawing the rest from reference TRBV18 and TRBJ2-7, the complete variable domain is NAGVMQNPRHLVRRRGQEARLRCSPMKGHSHVYWYRQLPEEGLKFMVYLQKENIIDESGMPKERFSAEFPKEGPSILRIQQVVRGDSAAYFCASSPDMNYEQYFGPGTRLTVT.

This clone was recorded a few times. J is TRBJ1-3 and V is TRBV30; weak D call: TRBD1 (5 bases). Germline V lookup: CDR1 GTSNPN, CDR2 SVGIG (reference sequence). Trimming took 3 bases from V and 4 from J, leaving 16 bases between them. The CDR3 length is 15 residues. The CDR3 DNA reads TGTGCCTGGAGACCCCCAGGGAGTTACGGAAACACCATATATTTT. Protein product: CAWRPPGSYGNTIYF.

The CDR3, as DNA: TGTGCCAGCAGCCAAGGGGGTCTCTATGGCTACACCTTC. Its translation is CASSQGGLYGYTF. This chain connects TRBV14 to TRBJ1-2; D is unclear. The V gene's germline CDR1 is SGHDN and CDR2 FVKESK. The CDR3 has 13 amino acids. V gave up 1 base and J gave up 4 bases, with 7 bases separating them.

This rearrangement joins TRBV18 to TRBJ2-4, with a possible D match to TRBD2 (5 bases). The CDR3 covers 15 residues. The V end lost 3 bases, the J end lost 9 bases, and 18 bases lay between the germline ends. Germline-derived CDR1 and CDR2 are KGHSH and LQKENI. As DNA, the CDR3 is TGTGCCAGCTCACCTCGGACTCCGCCCGAGTCCATTCAGTACTTC. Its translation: CASSPRTPPESIQYF.

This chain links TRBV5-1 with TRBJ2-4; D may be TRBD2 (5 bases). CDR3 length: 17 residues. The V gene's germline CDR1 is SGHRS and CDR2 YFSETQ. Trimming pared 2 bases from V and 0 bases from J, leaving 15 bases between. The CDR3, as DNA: TGCGCCAGCAGCTTTGATGATAGCGTAGGAGCCAAAAACATTCAGTACTTC. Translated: CASSFDDSVGAKNIQYF.

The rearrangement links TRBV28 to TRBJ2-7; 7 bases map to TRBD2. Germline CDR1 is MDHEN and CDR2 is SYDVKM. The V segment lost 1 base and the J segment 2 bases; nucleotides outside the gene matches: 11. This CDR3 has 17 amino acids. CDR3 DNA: TGTGCCAGCAGTTTATTCGTGGGGGGTACTAGCGCCTACGAGCAGTACTTC. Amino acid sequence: CASSLFVGGTSAYEQYF.

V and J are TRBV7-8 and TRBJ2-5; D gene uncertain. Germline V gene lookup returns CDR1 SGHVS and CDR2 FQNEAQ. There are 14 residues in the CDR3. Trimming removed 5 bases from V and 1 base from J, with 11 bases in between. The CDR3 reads CASSPLQIQETQYF. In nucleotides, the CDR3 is TGTGCCAGCAGCCCACTGCAGATCCAAGAGACCCAGTACTTC.

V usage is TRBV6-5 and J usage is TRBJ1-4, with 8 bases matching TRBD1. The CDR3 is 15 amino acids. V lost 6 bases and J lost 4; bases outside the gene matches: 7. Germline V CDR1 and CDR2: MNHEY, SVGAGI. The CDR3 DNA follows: TGTGCCAGCAGCTACGGGGACAGGAGTAATGAAAAACTGTTTTTT. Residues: CASSYGDRSNEKLFF.

The CDR3 DNA reads as TGTGCCAGCAGCTTCGGGACAGGGCCGAGTGGGGTGTCAGATACGCAGTATTTT. Translation: CASSFGTGPSGVSDTQYF. The chain has TRBV11-3 and TRBJ2-3, with 9 nucleotides matching TRBD1. The CDR3 extends over 18 amino acids. Germline CDR1 reads SGHNT; CDR2 reads YENEEA. V lost 3 bases, J lost 4 bases, and 14 bases stayed unmatched. The full variable domain, its missing parts supplied by reference TRBV11-3 and TRBJ2-3, is EAGVVQSPRYKIIEKKQPVAFWCNPISGHNTLYWYLQNLGQGPELLIRYENEEAVDDSQLPKDRFSAERLKGVDSTLKIQPAELGDSAVYLCASSFGTGPSGVSDTQYFGPGTRLTVL.

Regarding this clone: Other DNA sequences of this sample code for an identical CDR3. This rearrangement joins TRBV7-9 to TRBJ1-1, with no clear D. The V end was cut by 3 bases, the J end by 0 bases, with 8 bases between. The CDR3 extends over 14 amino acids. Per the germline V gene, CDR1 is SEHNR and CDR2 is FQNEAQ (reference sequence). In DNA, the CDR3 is TGTGCCAGCAGCTTGTGGGGTTTGAACACTGAAGCTTTCTTT. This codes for CASSLWGLNTEAFF.

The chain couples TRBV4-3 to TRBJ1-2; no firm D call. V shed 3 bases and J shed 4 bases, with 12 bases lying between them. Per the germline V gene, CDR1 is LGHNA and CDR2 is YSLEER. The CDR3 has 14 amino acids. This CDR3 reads CASSQVDMTYGYTF. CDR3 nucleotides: TGCGCCAGCAGCCAGGTAGACATGACCTATGGCTACACCTTC.

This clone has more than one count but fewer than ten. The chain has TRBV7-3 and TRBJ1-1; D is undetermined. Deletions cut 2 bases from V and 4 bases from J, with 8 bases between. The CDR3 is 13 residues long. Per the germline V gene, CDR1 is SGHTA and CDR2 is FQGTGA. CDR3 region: CASSLRKGTEAFF. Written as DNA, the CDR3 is TGTGCCAGCAGCTTACGTAAGGGCACTGAAGCTTTCTTT.

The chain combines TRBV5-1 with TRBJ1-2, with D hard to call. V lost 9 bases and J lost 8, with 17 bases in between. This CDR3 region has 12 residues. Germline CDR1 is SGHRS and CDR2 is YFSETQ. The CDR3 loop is CATKGGIGGYTF. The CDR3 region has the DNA TGCGCCACCAAGGGTGGAATAGGGGGCTACACCTTC.

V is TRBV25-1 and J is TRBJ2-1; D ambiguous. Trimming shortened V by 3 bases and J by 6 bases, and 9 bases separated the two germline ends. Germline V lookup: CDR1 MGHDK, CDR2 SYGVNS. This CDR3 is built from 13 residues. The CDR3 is CASSDPPPNEQFF. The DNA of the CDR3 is TGTGCCAGCAGTGATCCCCCCCCCAATGAGCAGTTCTTC. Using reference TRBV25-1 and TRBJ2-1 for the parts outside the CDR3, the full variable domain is EADIYQTPRYLVIGTGKKITLECSQTMGHDKMYWYQQDPGMELHLIHYSYGVNSTEKGDLSSESTVSRIRTEHFPLTLESARPSHTSQYLCASSDPPPNEQFFGPGTRLTVL.

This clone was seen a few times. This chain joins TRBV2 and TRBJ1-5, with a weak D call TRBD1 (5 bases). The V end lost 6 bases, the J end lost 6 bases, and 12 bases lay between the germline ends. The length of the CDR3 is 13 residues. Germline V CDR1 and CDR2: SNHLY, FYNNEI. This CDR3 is CASRVRGSQPQHF. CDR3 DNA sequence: TGTGCCAGCAGAGTTCGGGGGAGTCAGCCCCAGCATTTT.